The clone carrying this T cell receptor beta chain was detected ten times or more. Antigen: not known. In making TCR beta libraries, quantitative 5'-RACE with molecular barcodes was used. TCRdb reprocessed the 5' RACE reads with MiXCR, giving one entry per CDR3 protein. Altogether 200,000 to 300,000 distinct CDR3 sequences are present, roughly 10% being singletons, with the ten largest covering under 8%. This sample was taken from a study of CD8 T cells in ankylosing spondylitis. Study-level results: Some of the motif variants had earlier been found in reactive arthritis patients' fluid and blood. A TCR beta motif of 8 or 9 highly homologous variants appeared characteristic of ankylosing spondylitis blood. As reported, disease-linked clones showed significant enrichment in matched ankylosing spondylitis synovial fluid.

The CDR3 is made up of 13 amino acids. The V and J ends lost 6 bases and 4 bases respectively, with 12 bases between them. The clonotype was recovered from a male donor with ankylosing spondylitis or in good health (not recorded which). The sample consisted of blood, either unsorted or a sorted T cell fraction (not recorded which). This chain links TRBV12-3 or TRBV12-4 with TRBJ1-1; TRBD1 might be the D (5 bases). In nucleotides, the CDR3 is TGTGCCAGCAGCTTACTTCAGGGCACTGAAGCTTTCTTT. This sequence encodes CASSLLQGTEAFF.